The 26 T cell receptor beta chains presented below share a single source sample, sequenced in a study of cytomegalovirus exposure and HLA in healthy donors (dated by TCRdb to the late 2010s). The library was generated by the immunoSEQ multiplex PCR assay. Imported from immuneACCESS, the table was reduced by TCRdb to in-frame sequences with V and J called. These copies leave out some clones; in studies compared against another copy, an unresolved V gene accounts for under half, and the cause of the remainder is not known. The sample table records about 280,000 clones; 86% of these occur just once. The top ten clones comprise roughly 0.99% of the sample. Sequencing was done on a sample of PBMCs. These receptors all come from a woman younger than 35 in good health and CMV-seronegative.

The chain employs TRBV27 and TRBJ1-6; D might be TRBD1 (5 bases). The CDR3 spans 16 residues. Trimming pared 4 bases from V and 3 bases from J, leaving 13 bases between. Germline V lookup: CDR1 MNHEY, CDR2 SMNVEV (reference sequence). The chain's CDR3 is CASSSGARGYNSPLHF. CDR3 DNA sequence: TGTGCCAGCAGTTCTGGGGCAAGGGGCTATAATTCACCCCTCCACTTT.

CDR3 sequence (DNA): TGCGCCAGCAGCTTGGACACCAACTATGGCTACACCTTC. Translated, it gives CASSLDTNYGYTF. The chain is built from TRBV5-1 and TRBJ1-2; D remains unclear. The CDR3 length is 13 residues. Trimming left V 0 bases short and J 2 bases short, with 5 bases between. CDR1 is SGHRS, CDR2 YFSETQ, per germline.

This clone was detected only a few times. This chain joins TRBV2 and TRBJ1-2; D uncertain. This CDR3 has 13 residues. In germline, CDR1 is SNHLY, CDR2 FYNNEI. Trimming removed 6 bases at V and 7 bases at J, with 15 bases between. The CDR3 here is CASRTETSGGYTF. As DNA, the CDR3 is TGTGCCAGCAGAACGGAAACTAGTGGTGGCTACACCTTC.

The genes are TRBV21-1 and TRBJ1-1; the D call TRBD1 from the table was never checked on the DNA. TRBV21-1 is given as a pseudogene. The CDR3 consists of 16 residues. This CDR3 reads CASNIRTGMMNTEAFF. CDR3 DNA: TGTGCCAGCAACATTCGTACAGGGATGATGAACACTGAAGCTTTCTTT.

As to this clone: At one end, the junction sequence differs from germline, possibly due to a read error. The genes are TRBV9 and TRBJ1-3; 7 bases fit TRBD1. The CDR3 runs 17 residues. Germline values: CDR1 SGDLS, CDR2 YYNGEE. This chain's CDR3 is CASSVSTGRYSGNTMYF. The CDR3, as DNA: TGTGCCAGCAGCGTCTCGACAGGGCGATACTCTGGAAACACCATGTATTTT.

This clone was detected a few times. This chain uses TRBV29-1 with TRBJ1-2; D unclear. The CDR3 loop spans 12 amino acids. CDR1 is SQVTM, CDR2 ANQGSEA, per germline. Trimming removed 2 bases from V and 3 bases from J, with 7 bases in between. Here the CDR3 DNA reads TGCAGCGTTGAAAACCGGGACTATGGCTACACCTTC. It encodes CSVENRDYGYTF.

The rearrangement uses TRBV4-1 and TRBJ2-7; 10 bases map to TRBD1. V was pared by 1 base and J by 4 bases, with 4 bases of the junction left unmatched. Germline V lookup: CDR1 MGHRA, CDR2 YSYEKL. The CDR3 totals 15 residues. The CDR3 nucleotides read TGCGCCAGCAGCCAAGTTGGGACAGGGGATTACGAGCAGTACTTC. Its translation is CASSQVGTGDYEQYF.

The chain recombines TRBV9 with TRBJ2-6; tentatively, D is TRBD1 (5 bases). This CDR3 contains 18 residues. From germline, CDR1 is SGDLS and CDR2 YYNGEE. V lost 0 bases and J 0 bases, leaving 13 bases between the germline ends. The CDR3 DNA reads TGTGCCAGCAGCGTAGAGGCAGGGAACCCCTCTGGGGCCAACGTCCTGACTTTC. Translation: CASSVEAGNPSGANVLTF.

The chain uses TRBV7-8 and TRBJ1-1, with D possibly being TRBD1 (6 bases). With 2 bases removed from V and 6 bases from J, the gap between germline ends came to 10 bases. The germline V gene has CDR1 SGHVS and CDR2 FQNEAQ. The CDR3 sequence is 13 residues long. CDR3 sequence reads: CASSLQGIPEAFF. In DNA, the CDR3 is TGTGCCAGCAGCTTACAGGGGATTCCTGAAGCTTTCTTT.

This clone was detected once. The chain carries TRBV11-2 and TRBJ2-7; D is undetermined. V was clipped by 5 bases and J by 6 bases, with 8 bases between them. The CDR3 has 11 amino acids. CDR1 SGHAT and CDR2 FQNNGV come from the germline V gene. The CDR3 loop is CASSIVGEQYF. The CDR3 bases are TGTGCCAGCAGCATAGTCGGCGAGCAGTACTTC.

The rearrangement links TRBV6-5 to TRBJ1-4, with TRBD1 as a possible D gene (6 bases). CDR1 MNHEY and CDR2 SVGAGI come from the germline V gene. The CDR3 is 14 amino acids. The V gene lost 6 bases and the J gene lost 4 bases, with 12 bases spanning the gap. The CDR3 is CASRTGDHNEKLFF. The CDR3 nucleotides read TGTGCCAGCAGGACAGGAGATCATAATGAAAAACTGTTTTTT.

The chain employs TRBV7-8 and TRBJ2-2; 8 bases are shared with TRBD2. The germline V gene encodes CDR1 SGHVS and CDR2 FQNEAQ. Trimming removed 5 bases from V and 0 bases from J; junction bases left unmatched: 8. This CDR3 has 17 amino acids. In DNA, the CDR3 is TGTGCCAGCAGCCCCACCGGCGGGAGGTCGAACACCGGGGAGCTGTTTTTT. It codes for CASSPTGGRSNTGELFF.

The chain recombines TRBV5-1 with TRBJ2-1, with TRBD1 matching 8 bases. This CDR3 spans 16 amino acids. Trimming removed 7 bases from V and 3 bases from J; junction bases left unmatched: 12. The germline V gene has CDR1 SGHRS and CDR2 YFSETQ. The CDR3 DNA is TGCGCCAGCGGGCAGGGGGCTAGCTGGAACTACAATGAGCAGTTCTTC. Translation: CASGQGASWNYNEQFF.

This clone appeared a few times. The chain has TRBV19 and TRBJ1-2; D remains ambiguous. V was cut by 6 bases and J by 4 bases, with 15 bases left in between. In germline, CDR1 is LNHDA, CDR2 SQIVND (reference sequence). There are 14 residues in the CDR3. The CDR3 nucleotides are TGTGCCAGTAGCATCGGTAGCCCCGTCTATGGCTACACCTTC. It codes for CASSIGSPVYGYTF.

The chain links TRBV30 to TRBJ1-3, with D uncertain. CDR3 length: 14 amino acids. The germline CDR1 and CDR2 sequences are GTSNPN and SVGIG (reference sequence). V shed 0 bases and J shed 0 bases, with 6 bases lying between them. The CDR3 DNA reads TGTGCCTGGAGTGTACAGTTCTCTGGAAACACCATATATTTT. Protein: CAWSVQFSGNTIYF.

J is TRBJ1-2 and V is TRBV5-4, with D possibly TRBD1 on 5 matching bases. The CDR3 totals 16 residues. Trimming removed 4 bases at V and 4 bases at J, with 20 bases between. Germline lookup yields CDR1 SGHNT and CDR2 YYREEE (reference sequence). CDR3 sequence (DNA): TGTGCCAGCAGCCTTCAGGGAGGGGAGCATATCTATGGCTACACCTTC. Its protein product is CASSLQGGEHIYGYTF.

Concerning this clone itself: The same CDR3 can be traced to other DNA sequences in this sample. The V call is TRBV7-2, the J call TRBJ1-5; no clear D gene. The germline CDR1 and CDR2 sequences are SGHTA and FQGNSA. The V end was cut by 5 bases, the J end by 4 bases, with 12 bases between. The CDR3 totals 14 residues. This CDR3 reads CASSPVRGNQPQHF. Written as DNA, the CDR3 is TGTGCCAGCAGCCCCGTTCGCGGGAATCAGCCCCAGCATTTT.

The rearrangement links TRBV29-1 to TRBJ2-7, with TRBD2 as a possible D gene (5 bases). The CDR3 spans 14 residues. V was trimmed by 5 bases and J by 0 bases, leaving 14 bases between them. CDR1 and CDR2 (germline): SQVTM, ANQGSEA. The CDR3 reads CSVLSEGFSYEQYF. For the CDR3, the DNA is TGCAGCGTTTTGTCTGAGGGCTTCTCCTACGAGCAGTACTTC.

The rearrangement links TRBV5-8 to TRBJ2-5, with 7 bases aligning to TRBD1. Per germline, CDR1 SGHTS and CDR2 YDEGEE. Unmatched junction bases numbered 10, after V lost 3 bases and J lost 5 bases. The CDR3 length is 15 residues. CDR3 DNA sequence: TGTGCCAGCAGCTCAGACAGGGAAGAGCTGGAGACCCAGTACTTC. It codes for CASSSDREELETQYF.

The chain has TRBV4-3 and TRBJ1-2; 8 positions match TRBD1. This CDR3 region has 17 residues. Trimming took 4 bases from V and 4 from J; bases not matched to a gene: 14. Germline V gives CDR1 LGHNA, CDR2 YSLEER. CDR3 sequence (DNA): TGCGCCAGCAGCCGAGCGCTAGGACAGGGAGGAGTCTATGGCTACACCTTC. This encodes CASSRALGQGGVYGYTF.

V and J are TRBV6-4 and TRBJ2-3; unclear D gene. With 3 bases removed from V and 0 bases from J, the gap between germline ends came to 7 bases. The CDR3 consists of 14 residues. Looked up from germline, CDR1 is MRHNA and CDR2 is SNTAGT. Here the CDR3 reads CASSETGSTDTQYF. The CDR3 DNA reads as TGTGCCAGCAGTGAGACGGGTAGCACAGATACGCAGTATTTT.

V usage is TRBV11-2 and J usage is TRBJ1-1; a possible D gene is TRBD1 (6 bases). CDR3 length: 18 residues. Germline loops: CDR1 SGHAT, CDR2 FQNNGV. Trimming removed 0 bases from V and 4 bases from J, with 21 bases in between. Here the CDR3 DNA reads TGTGCCAGCAGCTTAGATCTAATACGGCTGGGAGGGGGCACTGAAGCTTTCTTT. Translated, it gives CASSLDLIRLGGGTEAFF.

This clone was recorded only once. The chain is built from TRBV30 and TRBJ1-1, with a tentative D call TRBD1 (5 bases). Trimming removed 3 bases at V and 2 bases at J, with 10 bases between. The CDR3 contains 13 residues. Germline V gene lookup returns CDR1 GTSNPN and CDR2 SVGIG (reference sequence). CDR3 sequence (DNA): TGTGCCTGGAGGCGGGGCAGCAACACTGAAGCTTTCTTT. Encoded protein: CAWRRGSNTEAFF.

The chain combines TRBV5-4 with TRBJ2-7, with D unresolved. Deletions cut 0 bases from V and 0 bases from J, with 7 bases between. CDR3 length equals 14 residues. Germline V gene sequence: CDR1 SGHNT, CDR2 YYREEE (reference sequence). CDR3 sequence (DNA): TGTGCCAGCAGCTTGGGGAGCGTCTCCTACGAGCAGTACTTC. It codes for CASSLGSVSYEQYF.

The rearrangement links TRBV6-5 to TRBJ2-7; tentatively, D is TRBD1 (6 bases). The CDR3 has 11 amino acids. Germline V gives CDR1 MNHEY, CDR2 SVGAGI. With 8 bases removed from V and 7 bases from J, the gap between germline ends came to 12 bases. CDR3 bases: TGTGCCAGCGCTGTGGGGGCTGAGCAGTACTTC. This codes for CASAVGAEQYF.

The chain recombines TRBV6-1 with TRBJ1-2; D is uncertain. Germline CDR1 and CDR2: MNHNS and SASEGT. Between the trimmed V and J ends, which lost 2 bases and 1 base, there was a span of 20 bases. This CDR3 comprises 18 residues. DNA for the CDR3: TGTGCCAGCAGTGAAATTGGACCGAGCGGGATACTTAACTATGGCTACACCTTC. It encodes CASSEIGPSGILNYGYTF.